Below are 30 T cell receptor beta chains sequenced from a single sample in a study of tumor and adjacent non-tumor tissue in lung cancer. TCRbeta libraries were built with three rounds of nested PCR, modified from ARM-PCR. TCRdb called the multiplex PCR reads again in MiXCR, with one record for every CDR3 protein. The table has 200,000 to 250,000 distinct CDR3 sequences, about 71% seen once; the top ten hold roughly a quarter. No cell sorting was done before RNA was extracted from the tissue. The sequencing input was lung tumor tissue. These receptors were taken from a man in his 60s with non-small cell lung cancer.

This clonotype is medium-sized. The V call is TRBV20-1, the J call TRBJ2-7; D unresolved. Per germline, CDR1 DFQATT and CDR2 SNEGSKA (reference sequence). V lost 3 bases and J 2 bases, leaving 8 bases between the germline ends. This CDR3 spans 12 amino acids. This CDR3 is CSASAVTYEQYF. CDR3 DNA: TGCAGTGCTAGTGCGGTCACCTACGAGCAGTACTTC.

This clonotype came up once. The CDR3 protein is CASSPWGSGTLRETQYF. The DNA of the CDR3 is TGTGCCAGCAGTCCATGGGGAAGCGGGACTCTGAGAGAGACCCAGTACTTC. The chain has TRBV11-2 and TRBJ2-5; 7 bases are a match to TRBD2. Germline values: CDR1 SGHAT, CDR2 FQNNGV. The CDR3 is made up of 17 amino acids. V lost 6 bases and J lost 4; bases outside the gene matches: 17.

As concerns this clonotype: A junction boundary mismatches the germline segment, possibly from a read error. The CDR3 DNA sequence: TGTAGCGTCGAAGATAGCGGGAGTTCCCCCTACGAGCAGTACTTC. This translates into CSVEDSGSSPYEQYF. This chain links TRBV29-1 with TRBJ2-7, with TRBD2 matching over 9 bases. The germline V gene encodes CDR1 SQVTM and CDR2 ANQGSEA. This CDR3 spans 15 amino acids.

The table lists this clonotype with a count of one. Being one base from a much bigger clone, this may be a read error. The chain recombines TRBV12-3 or TRBV12-4 with TRBJ2-2; D is unresolved. The CDR3 spans 15 residues. CDR3 sequence reads: CPSSPPTADTGELFF. In DNA form, the CDR3 reads TGTCCCAGCAGTCCCCCCACTGCGGACACCGGGGAGCTGTTTTTT.

This rearrangement joins TRBV7-9 to TRBJ1-2; maybe TRBD1 (6 bases). V was clipped by 5 bases and J by 0 bases, with 13 bases between them. Per germline, CDR1 SEHNR and CDR2 FQNEAQ (reference sequence). CDR3 length: 15 amino acids. The DNA of the CDR3 is TGTGCCAGCAGCGAACAGGACAGCGCTAACTATGGCTACACCTTC. Its translation is CASSEQDSANYGYTF.

A note on this clonotype: A read error is possible here, since a much larger clone lies one base away. This chain links TRBV12-3 or TRBV12-4 with TRBJ2-7, with D possibly matching TRBD1 (5 bases). Trimming shortened V by 7 bases and J by 1 base, and 17 bases separated the two germline ends. This CDR3 has 15 amino acids. CDR3 in amino acids: CASTLGRIVSYEQYF. CDR3 nucleotide sequence: TGTGCCAGCACTTTGGGGCGAATAGTGTCCTACGAGCAGTACTTC.

For the CDR3, the DNA is TGTGCCACCAGTGACACCGGGACAGCCACCGGGGAGCTGTTTTTT. Translating gives CATSDTGTATGELFF. This chain connects TRBV24-1 to TRBJ2-2; 7 bases match TRBD1. Germline V gives CDR1 KGHDR, CDR2 SFDVKD. This CDR3 is built from 15 residues. J gave up 4 bases and V 4 bases, and 5 bases lay outside the gene matches.

This clonotype has a handful of counts. This sequence joins TRBV28 and TRBJ2-5; no clear D gene. The CDR3 totals 14 residues. V was shortened by 1 base and J by 2 bases, with 8 bases between the two germline ends. Per the germline V gene, CDR1 is MDHEN and CDR2 is SYDVKM. The CDR3 nucleotides read TGTGCCAGCAGTTTATCTGCAGCACAAGAGACCCAGTACTTC. Amino acids: CASSLSAAQETQYF.

Details on this clonotype: Sequence at one end of the junction differs from germline and may be a read error. The chain recombines TRBV5-5 with TRBJ1-1, with unresolved D. The length of the CDR3 is 15 residues. CDR1 and CDR2 (germline): SGHKS, YYEKEE (reference sequence). CDR3 amino acids: CVSSFQGGVNTEAFF. Here the CDR3 DNA reads TGTGTCAGCAGCTTCCAAGGCGGGGTTAACACTGAAGCTTTCTTT. Full variable domain (remainder filled in from reference TRBV5-5 and TRBJ1-1): DAGVTQSPTHLIKTRGQQVTLRCSPISGHKSVSWYQQVLGQGPQFIFQYYEKEERGRGNFPDRFSARQFPNYSSELNVNALLLGDSALYLCVSSFQGGVNTEAFFGQGTRLTVV.

On this clonotype: Given the absence of the conserved phenylalanine or tryptophan at the CDR3 end, a read error is likely. This chain connects TRBV11-1 to TRBJ2-2; D unclear. The germline V gene encodes CDR1 SGHAT and CDR2 FQDESV (reference sequence). The CDR3 runs 14 residues. Between the trimmed V and J ends, which lost 7 bases and 1 base, there was a span of 10 bases. CDR3: CASTFSRNTGELFC. The CDR3 DNA reads TGTGCCAGCACCTTTAGTCGGAACACCGGGGAGCTGTTTTGT.

Concerning this clonotype: The conserved phenylalanine or tryptophan normally closing the CDR3 is absent here, so this likely arose from a read error. The chain has TRBV20-1 and TRBJ2-7; 8 bases fit TRBD2. Germline CDR1 and CDR2: DFQATT and SNEGSKA (reference sequence). The CDR3 has 13 residues. CDR3 DNA sequence: TGTAGTGCAGCTGGGACTAGTGACTGCGAGCAGTACTTA. It is translated as CSAAGTSDCEQYL.

About this clonotype: Being one base from a much bigger clone, this may be a read error. The rearrangement uses TRBV5-4 and TRBJ2-5, with TRBD2 identical over 8 bases. This CDR3 has 16 residues. Germline V gene sequence: CDR1 SGHNT, CDR2 YYREEE (reference sequence). The DNA of the CDR3 is TGTGCCAGCAGCTTGTCTCCGGGACTAGGGGAAGAGACCCAGTGCTTC. Translating it yields CASSLSPGLGEETQCF.

This clonotype was detected a few times. This chain uses TRBV6-1 with TRBJ2-1; 9 bases are shared with TRBD1. V lost 6 bases to trimming and J lost 0 bases; unmatched junction nucleotides: 9. In germline, CDR1 is MNHNS, CDR2 SASEGT. The CDR3 sequence is 17 residues long. The CDR3 DNA reads as TGTGCCAGCAGCCTCCAGGACAGGGGAACCTCCTACAATGAGCAGTTCTTC. This encodes CASSLQDRGTSYNEQFF.

A word on this clonotype: Mismatch with germline at one junction end may stem from a read error. This chain joins TRBV29-1 and TRBJ1-5; weak D call: TRBD1 (6 bases). Germline lookup yields CDR1 SQVTM and CDR2 ANQGSEA. CDR3 length: 16 residues. The CDR3: CSATEGGGLRNQPRHF. CDR3 DNA sequence: TGCAGCGCCACGGAGGGGGGAGGACTGCGCAATCAGCCCCGGCATTTT.

On this clonotype itself: A clone one base away is much larger, so this may be a read error. The chain employs TRBV29-1 and TRBJ2-5; D possibly corresponds to TRBD2 (6 bases). This CDR3 has 14 amino acids. Per germline, CDR1 SQVTM and CDR2 ANQGSEA. Written as DNA, the CDR3 is TGCAGCGTTGTCGAGGGGCCGGGTCGGGAGACCCAGCACTTC. Encoded protein: CSVVEGPGRETQHF.

Of note for this clonotype: A much larger clone lies a single base off, so this may be a read error. The J gene is TRBJ2-5, the V gene TRBV20-1; D unclear. In germline, CDR1 is DFQATT, CDR2 SNEGSKA (reference sequence). The CDR3 is 13 residues long. The CDR3 loop reads CNARDSGVETQYF. CDR3 bases: TGCAATGCTAGAGATTCTGGGGTGGAGACCCAGTACTTC.

The rearrangement joins TRBV12-3 or TRBV12-4 to TRBJ1-5, with D tentatively TRBD1 (5 bases). Trimming cost V 10 bases and J 4 bases, with 17 bases left between them. The CDR3 is made up of 14 amino acids. As DNA, the CDR3 is TGTGCCAACACTTTGCGCAGGGTTAATCAGCCCCAGCATTTT. Translating it yields CANTLRRVNQPQHF.

The V and J genes are TRBV30 and TRBJ1-4; D gene uncertain. Germline V CDR1 and CDR2: GTSNPN, SVGIG (reference sequence). V was pared by 1 base and J by 8 bases, with 11 bases between. This CDR3 region has 13 residues. The CDR3, as DNA: TGTGCCTGGAGTGGAAGCAATAACGAAAAACTGTTTTTT. Translating it yields CAWSGSNNEKLFF. The full variable domain, in which reference TRBV30 and TRBJ1-4 provide the parts outside the CDR3, is SQTIHQWPATLVQPVGSPLSLECTVEGTSNPNLYWYRQAAGRGLQLLFYSVGIGQISSEVPQNLSASRPQDRQFILSSKKLLLSDSGFYLCAWSGSNNEKLFFGSGTQLSVL.

This clonotype has just one count. One end of the junction does not line up with germline, which may come from a read error. The chain uses TRBV11-3 and TRBJ1-1; D might be TRBD1 (5 bases). This CDR3 comprises 15 residues. The germline CDR1 and CDR2 sequences are SGHNT and YENEEA. The DNA of the CDR3 is TGTACCAGCAGCTTAAACTCCGGGGGAAACAGTGAAGCTTTCTTT. Its protein product is CTSSLNSGGNSEAFF.

About this clonotype itself: One end of the junction does not line up with germline, which may come from a read error. This chain joins TRBV11-2 and TRBJ1-4; D not certain. The germline V gene encodes CDR1 SGHAT and CDR2 FQNNGV. The CDR3 loop spans 14 amino acids. This CDR3 is CASSLEPGNERLFF. The CDR3 DNA is TGTGCCAGCAGCTTAGAACCAGGCAATGAAAGACTGTTTTTT.

Worth noting for this clonotype: A read error may produce the germline difference seen at one junction end. The rearrangement links TRBV6-6 to TRBJ1-6; D perhaps matches TRBD1 (5 bases). The CDR3 runs 13 residues. Germline assignment: CDR1 MNHNY and CDR2 SVGAGI (reference sequence). The chain's CDR3 is CASRPGVYSPLHF. In nucleotides, the CDR3 is TGTGCCAGCCGCCCGGGGGTTTATTCACCCCTTCACTTT.

Remarks on this clonotype: At one end the junction does not follow the germline gene, possibly because of a read error. The V and J genes are TRBV6-1 and TRBJ2-1; no clear D gene. The germline CDR1 and CDR2 sequences are MNHNS and SASEGT. The CDR3 spans 16 residues. As DNA, the CDR3 is TGTGCCAGCAGAGGATCAGAGAGAAGCGCTTACAATGAGCAGCTCTTC. Translated, it gives CASRGSERSAYNEQLF.

This clonotype has a count of ten or more. This rearrangement joins TRBV29-1 to TRBJ1-1, with D unclear. Germline CDR1 reads SQVTM; CDR2 reads ANQGSEA. Trimming pared 5 bases from V and 0 bases from J, leaving 10 bases between. The CDR3 has 13 amino acids. The CDR3 is CSVQPGMNTEAFF. CDR3 bases: TGCAGCGTTCAACCAGGTATGAACACTGAAGCTTTCTTT.

This clonotype has just one count. A much larger clone differs from this one at a single base, so this may be a read error. Likely a read error: the CDR3 ends without its conserved phenylalanine or tryptophan. It is unclear where the CDR3 begins or ends on the DNA, so no DNA is shown, and the CDR3 is as TCRdb lists it. This sequence joins TRBV20-1 and TRBJ2-7; TRBD1, as called in the table, went unchecked against the DNA. CDR1 and CDR2 from the germline V gene are DFQATT and SNEGSKA (reference sequence). Including both end residues, the CDR3 is 8 amino acids long. This chain's CDR3 is CSPPTGWC.

A single count supports this clonotype. A clone one base away is much larger, so this may be a read error. The rearrangement joins TRBV20-1 to TRBJ2-7, with D perhaps matching TRBD1 (5 bases). Germline loops: CDR1 DFQATT, CDR2 SNEGSKA (reference sequence). CDR3 length equals 13 residues. The CDR3 coding sequence is TGCAGTGCTAGAGCAGGGTTAGAGTACGATCAGTACTTC. Translating gives CSARAGLEYDQYF.

As concerns this clonotype: At one end the junction does not follow the germline gene, possibly because of a read error. The chain joins TRBV11-3 to TRBJ1-1; D is perhaps TRBD1 (6 bases). This CDR3 has 15 residues. Germline lookup yields CDR1 SGHNT and CDR2 YENEEA. DNA of the CDR3: TGTGCCAGCACCCCCTGGGGGGGACACAACACAGAAGCTTTCTTT. This codes for CASTPWGGHNTEAFF.

This clonotype has a handful of counts. The rearrangement uses TRBV20-1 and TRBJ2-7; 9 bases fit TRBD1. This CDR3 is built from 15 residues. Germline loops: CDR1 DFQATT, CDR2 SNEGSKA (reference sequence). Losses at the gene ends were 6 bases for V and 1 base for J; bases not matched to a gene: 10. The CDR3 bases are TGCAGTGCCCATCCCTGGGACAGGGCTTCCTACGAGCAGTACTTC. Residues: CSAHPWDRASYEQYF.

V usage is TRBV20-1 and J usage is TRBJ2-2; TRBD1 matches at 7 bases. This CDR3 is 13 amino acids long. Germline CDR1 and CDR2: DFQATT and SNEGSKA (reference sequence). Trimming cost V 6 bases and J 7 bases; bases outside gene matches: 8. The CDR3 region is CSAARGQGGELFF. DNA of the CDR3: TGCAGTGCAGCTAGGGGGCAGGGCGGGGAGCTGTTTTTT.

As regards this clonotype: Its ends do not fully match the called genes, so a read error is possible. This chain joins TRBV10-1 and TRBJ1-6; a possible D gene is TRBD1 (5 bases). In germline, CDR1 is WNHNN, CDR2 SYGVQD (reference sequence). The CDR3 sequence is 14 residues long. The CDR3 sequence is CASSATAWNSPLRF. CDR3 DNA sequence: TGCGCCAGCAGTGCGACAGCTTGGAATTCACCCCTCCGCTTT.

The V and J genes are TRBV28 and TRBJ1-1; D ambiguous. The CDR3 has 11 residues. Germline CDR1 MDHEN, CDR2 SYDVKM. V was clipped by 8 bases and J by 10 bases, with 14 bases between them. The DNA for the CDR3 is TGTGCCAGCGGATCGAGGGAGGTAGCTTTCTTT. It is translated as CASGSREVAFF. Full variable domain (rest looked up from reference TRBV28 and TRBJ1-1): DVKVTQSSRYLVKRTGEKVFLECVQDMDHENMFWYRQDPGLGLRLIYFSYDVKMKEKGDIPEGYSVSREKKERFSLILESASTNQTSMYLCASGSREVAFFGQGTRLTVV.